These 14 T cell receptor beta chains share one sample of origin, sequenced in a study of radiation and T cells in renal cell carcinoma. Indicated time point: baseline pretreatment blood. Indicated treatment: 15 Gy SBRT to primary tumor, nephrectomy 4 weeks later. Profiled with immunoSEQ multiplex PCR; TCRdb holds only in-frame clones, not every one. The sample includes 140,000 to 150,000 clones, 88% seen only once; the top ten take roughly 4%. This sample comprised blood, obtained from a patient whose treatment included radiotherapy and nephrectomy. These receptors were obtained from a woman aged 70-85 years with renal cell carcinoma.

The V call is TRBV6-5, the J call TRBJ2-7, with 7 bases that match TRBD2. Germline V lookup: CDR1 MNHEY, CDR2 SVGAGI. V trimming: 4 bases; J trimming: 7 bases; junction bases outside the gene matches: 10. The CDR3 length is 14 residues. The CDR3 region is CASSSPGGGTEQYF. CDR3 coding DNA: TGTGCCAGCAGTTCCCCGGGAGGTGGAACGGAGCAGTACTTC.

The J gene is TRBJ2-1, the V gene TRBV6-1; TRBD2 matches 8 bases. Germline CDR1 is MNHNS and CDR2 is SASEGT. Trimming at V came to 3 bases and at J to 9 bases, leaving 7 bases not matched to a gene. The length of the CDR3 is 14 residues. The CDR3 bases are TGTGCCAGCAGTGAGAGGCGGGGGGACGGTGAGCAGTTCTTC. Translated: CASSERRGDGEQFF.

This rearrangement joins TRBV7-6 to TRBJ2-7, with unresolved D. V lost 1 base and J lost 7, with 11 bases in between. CDR1 is SGHVS, CDR2 FNYEAQ, per germline. This CDR3 spans 13 amino acids. CDR3: CASSLVGGVEQYF. For the CDR3, the DNA is TGTGCCAGCAGCTTAGTCGGTGGGGTGGAGCAGTACTTC.

This rearrangement joins TRBV9 to TRBJ1-2; 9 bases map to TRBD1. This CDR3 has 14 residues. V dropped 0 bases and J dropped 8; count of bases not matched to a gene: 5. In germline, CDR1 is SGDLS, CDR2 YYNGEE. CDR3: CASSVGTGVGGYTF. CDR3 DNA: TGTGCCAGCAGCGTAGGGACAGGGGTAGGGGGCTACACCTTC.

The V gene is TRBV11-3, the J gene TRBJ2-2, with 9 bases fitting TRBD2. Trimming at V came to 4 bases and at J to 7 bases, leaving 7 bases not matched to a gene. CDR1 and CDR2 from the germline V gene are SGHNT and YENEEA. The CDR3 length is 15 residues. The DNA for the CDR3 is TGTGCCAGCAGCTCTAGCGGGGTTACGATCGGGGAGCTGTTTTTT. It specifies CASSSSGVTIGELFF.

This sequence joins TRBV5-1 and TRBJ2-5, with 9 bases lining up with TRBD2. V lost 2 bases and J lost 4; bases outside the gene matches: 6. Germline V gene data show CDR1 as SGHRS and CDR2 as YFSETQ. The CDR3 has 15 amino acids. CDR3 residues: CASSLSSGGGETQYF. CDR3 DNA sequence: TGCGCCAGCAGCTTAAGTAGCGGGGGAGGAGAGACCCAGTACTTC.

The V and J genes are TRBV30 and TRBJ2-1; no reliable D call. Germline V CDR1 and CDR2: GTSNPN, SVGIG (reference sequence). V lost 7 bases to trimming and J lost 4 bases, with 17 bases between them. This CDR3 comprises 14 residues. Here the CDR3 reads CASREGNLYNEQFF. CDR3 coding DNA: TGTGCCTCAAGAGAAGGGAACCTATACAATGAGCAGTTCTTC.

This clone appeared a single time. The chain has TRBV6-5 and TRBJ2-7, with 9 nucleotides matching TRBD1. CDR1 and CDR2 from the germline V gene are MNHEY and SVGAGI. J gave up 6 bases and V 6 bases, and 6 bases lay outside the gene matches. The CDR3 totals 13 residues. The CDR3 bases are TGTGCCAGCAGGCGCCGGACAGGGGCCGAGCAGTACTTC. Translated, it gives CASRRRTGAEQYF.

This clone occurred once. This sequence joins TRBV30 and TRBJ1-5; D gene ambiguous. The CDR3 sequence is 13 residues long. The V gene lost 0 bases and the J gene lost 4 bases, with 7 bases spanning the gap. Germline CDR1 GTSNPN, CDR2 SVGIG (reference sequence). The CDR3, as DNA: TGTGCCTGGAGTGTACCCAGAAATCAGCCCCAGCATTTT. This encodes CAWSVPRNQPQHF.

The rearrangement joins TRBV9 to TRBJ2-7; no definite D call. V gave up 1 base and J gave up 5 bases, with 10 bases separating them. CDR1 SGDLS and CDR2 YYNGEE come from the germline V gene. This CDR3 has 13 amino acids. The CDR3 protein is CASSVNPDHEQYF. As DNA, the CDR3 is TGTGCCAGCAGCGTAAACCCGGACCACGAGCAGTACTTC.

The chain recombines TRBV19 with TRBJ2-2; TRBD2 aligns across 9 bases. This CDR3 region has 17 residues. Germline values: CDR1 LNHDA, CDR2 SQIVND (reference sequence). V lost 4 bases to trimming and J lost 1 base; unmatched junction nucleotides: 7. The DNA of the CDR3 is TGTGCCAGTAGTAGGAAAGCGGGGGGCCAGAACACCGGGGAGCTGTTTTTT. Its translation: CASSRKAGGQNTGELFF.

The chain combines TRBV6-6 with TRBJ1-5; D may be TRBD1 (6 bases). Germline CDR1 and CDR2: MNHNY and SVGAGI (reference sequence). The CDR3 sequence is 12 residues long. Trimming pared 6 bases from V and 8 bases from J, leaving 11 bases between. As DNA, the CDR3 is TGTGCCAGCAGCAGGGGTAATGAGCCCCAGCATTTT. It yields the protein CASSRGNEPQHF.

The V and J genes are TRBV11-2 and TRBJ2-1; TRBD1 might be the D (6 bases). The germline V gene encodes CDR1 SGHAT and CDR2 FQNNGV. This CDR3 region has 14 residues. Trimming left V 5 bases short and J 5 bases short, with 13 bases between. CDR3 residues: CASSLSGGNNEQFF. The CDR3 DNA reads as TGTGCCAGCAGCCTCAGTGGGGGCAACAATGAGCAGTTCTTC.

The chain joins TRBV29-1 to TRBJ1-2; weak D call: TRBD1 (5 bases). The CDR3 consists of 12 residues. V lost 3 bases to trimming and J lost 8 bases, with 13 bases between them. Germline V CDR1 and CDR2: SQVTM, ANQGSEA. The CDR3 sequence is CSVDRADDGYTF. CDR3 DNA: TGCAGCGTTGACAGGGCAGACGACGGCTACACCTTC.